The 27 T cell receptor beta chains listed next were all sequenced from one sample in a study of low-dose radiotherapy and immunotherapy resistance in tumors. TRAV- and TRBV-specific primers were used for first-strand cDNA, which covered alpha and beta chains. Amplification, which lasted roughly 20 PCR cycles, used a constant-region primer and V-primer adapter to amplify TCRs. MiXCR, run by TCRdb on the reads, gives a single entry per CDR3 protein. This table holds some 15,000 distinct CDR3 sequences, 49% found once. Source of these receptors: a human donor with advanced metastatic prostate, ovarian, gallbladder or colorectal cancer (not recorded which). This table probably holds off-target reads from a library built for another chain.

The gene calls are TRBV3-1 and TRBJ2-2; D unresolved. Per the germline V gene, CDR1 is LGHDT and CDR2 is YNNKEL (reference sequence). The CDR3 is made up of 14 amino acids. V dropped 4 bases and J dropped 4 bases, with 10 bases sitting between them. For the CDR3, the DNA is TGTGCCAGCAGCCTCCGACACAGCACCGGGGAGCTGTTTTTT. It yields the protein CASSLRHSTGELFF.

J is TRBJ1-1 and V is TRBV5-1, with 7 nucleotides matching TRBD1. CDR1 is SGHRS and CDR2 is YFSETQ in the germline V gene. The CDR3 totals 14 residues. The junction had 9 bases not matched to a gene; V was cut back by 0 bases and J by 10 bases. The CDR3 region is CASSLGQGEGGAFF. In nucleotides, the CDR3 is TGCGCCAGCAGCTTGGGTCAGGGGGAAGGTGGAGCTTTCTTT.

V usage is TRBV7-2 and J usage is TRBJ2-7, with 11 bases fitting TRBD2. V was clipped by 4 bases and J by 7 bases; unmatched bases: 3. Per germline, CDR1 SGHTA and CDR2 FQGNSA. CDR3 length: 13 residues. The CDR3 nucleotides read TGTGCCAGCAGCTCCCGACTAGCGGGGGAGCAGTACTTC. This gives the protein CASSSRLAGEQYF.

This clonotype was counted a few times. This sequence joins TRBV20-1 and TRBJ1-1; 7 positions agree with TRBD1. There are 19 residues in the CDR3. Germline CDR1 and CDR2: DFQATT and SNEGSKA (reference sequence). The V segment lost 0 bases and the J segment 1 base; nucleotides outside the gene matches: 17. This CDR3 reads CSARDLFALPRTGNTEAFF. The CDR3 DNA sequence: TGCAGTGCTAGAGATTTGTTTGCCCTCCCGAGGACAGGGAACACTGAAGCTTTCTTT.

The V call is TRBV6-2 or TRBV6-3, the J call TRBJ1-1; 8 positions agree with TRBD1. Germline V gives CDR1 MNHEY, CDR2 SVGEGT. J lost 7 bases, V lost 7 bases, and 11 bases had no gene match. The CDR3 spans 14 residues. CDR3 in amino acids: CASINRGGVGEAFF. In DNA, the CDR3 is TGTGCCAGCATCAACAGGGGGGGCGTCGGTGAAGCTTTCTTT.

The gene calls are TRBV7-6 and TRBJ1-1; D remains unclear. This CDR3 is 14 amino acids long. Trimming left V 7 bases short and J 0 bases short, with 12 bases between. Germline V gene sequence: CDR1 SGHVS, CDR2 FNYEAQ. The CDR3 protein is CASIGEPMNTEAFF. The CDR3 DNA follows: TGTGCCAGCATCGGGGAGCCCATGAACACTGAAGCTTTCTTT. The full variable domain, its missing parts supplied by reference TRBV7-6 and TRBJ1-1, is GAGVSQSPRYKVTKRGQDVALRCDPISGHVSLYWYRQALGQGPEFLTYFNYEAQQDKSGLPNDRFSAERPEGSISTLTIQRTEQRDSAMYRCASIGEPMNTEAFFGQGTRLTVV.

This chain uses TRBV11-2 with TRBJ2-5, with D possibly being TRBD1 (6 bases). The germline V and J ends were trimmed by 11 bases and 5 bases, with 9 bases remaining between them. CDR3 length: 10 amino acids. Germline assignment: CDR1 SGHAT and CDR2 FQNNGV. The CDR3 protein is CAQRGETQYF. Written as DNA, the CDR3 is TGTGCCCAGAGGGGGGAGACCCAGTACTTC. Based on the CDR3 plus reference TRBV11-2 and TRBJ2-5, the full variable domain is EAGVAQSPRYKIIEKRQSVAFWCNPISGHATLYWYQQILGQGPKLLIQFQNNGVVDDSQLPKDRFSAERLKGVDSTLKIQPAKLEDSAVYLCAQRGETQYFGPGTRLLVL.

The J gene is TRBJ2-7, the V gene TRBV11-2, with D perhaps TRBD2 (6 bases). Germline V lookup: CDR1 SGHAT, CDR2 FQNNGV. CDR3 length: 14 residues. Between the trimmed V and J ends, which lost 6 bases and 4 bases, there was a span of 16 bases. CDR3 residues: CASRQTGTQYEQYF. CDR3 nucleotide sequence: TGTGCCAGCAGACAAACCGGGACTCAATACGAGCAGTACTTC. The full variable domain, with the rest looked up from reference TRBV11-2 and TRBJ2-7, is EAGVAQSPRYKIIEKRQSVAFWCNPISGHATLYWYQQILGQGPKLLIQFQNNGVVDDSQLPKDRFSAERLKGVDSTLKIQPAKLEDSAVYLCASRQTGTQYEQYFGPGTRLTVT.

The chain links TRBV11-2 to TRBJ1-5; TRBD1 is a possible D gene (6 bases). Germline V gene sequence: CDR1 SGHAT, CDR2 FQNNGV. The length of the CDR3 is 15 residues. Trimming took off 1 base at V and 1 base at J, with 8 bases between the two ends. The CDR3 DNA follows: TGTGCCAGCAGCTTAGCCCAGGGGAGCAATCAGCCCCAGCATTTT. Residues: CASSLAQGSNQPQHF.

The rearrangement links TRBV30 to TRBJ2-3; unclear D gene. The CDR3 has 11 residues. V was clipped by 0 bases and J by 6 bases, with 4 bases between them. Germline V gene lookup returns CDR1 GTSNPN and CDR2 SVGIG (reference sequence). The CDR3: CAWSVQDTQYF. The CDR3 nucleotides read TGTGCCTGGAGTGTACAGGATACGCAGTATTTT.

DNA for the CDR3: TGCGCCAGCAGTCAGTCTGGACAGGGGGCTTCCTACGAGCAGTACTTC. Its translation: CASSQSGQGASYEQYF. The genes are TRBV23-1 and TRBJ2-7; 11 bases agree with TRBD1. TRBV23-1 has ORF status, its function being uncertain. V dropped 3 bases and J dropped 1; count of bases not matched to a gene: 5. The CDR3 spans 16 residues.

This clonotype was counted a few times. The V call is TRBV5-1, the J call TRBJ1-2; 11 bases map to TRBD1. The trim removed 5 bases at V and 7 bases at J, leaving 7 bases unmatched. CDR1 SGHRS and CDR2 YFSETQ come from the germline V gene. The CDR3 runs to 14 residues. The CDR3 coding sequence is TGCGCCAGCAGAACCTCGGACAGGGGGCTTGGCTACACCTTC. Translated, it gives CASRTSDRGLGYTF.

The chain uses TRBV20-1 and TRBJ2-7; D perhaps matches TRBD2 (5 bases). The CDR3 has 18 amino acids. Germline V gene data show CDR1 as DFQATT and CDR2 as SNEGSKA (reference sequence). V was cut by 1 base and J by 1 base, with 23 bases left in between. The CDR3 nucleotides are TGCAGTGCTAGAGCCCTCGTCGCGGGCCCCGCGAATTCCTACGAGCAGTACTTC. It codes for CSARALVAGPANSYEQYF.

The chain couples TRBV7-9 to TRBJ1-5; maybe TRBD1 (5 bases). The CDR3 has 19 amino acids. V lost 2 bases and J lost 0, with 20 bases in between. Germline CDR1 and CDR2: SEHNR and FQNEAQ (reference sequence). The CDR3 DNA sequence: TGTGCCAGCAGCTTATTTTCAGGGTCGAGAGTTTATAGCAATCAGCCCCAGCATTTT. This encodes CASSLFSGSRVYSNQPQHF.

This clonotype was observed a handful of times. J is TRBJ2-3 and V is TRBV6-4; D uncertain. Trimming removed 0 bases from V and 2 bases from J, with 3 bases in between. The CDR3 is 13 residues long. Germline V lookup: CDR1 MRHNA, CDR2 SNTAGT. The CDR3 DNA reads TGTGCCAGCAGTGACTCCGTCACAGATACGCAGTATTTT. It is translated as CASSDSVTDTQYF.

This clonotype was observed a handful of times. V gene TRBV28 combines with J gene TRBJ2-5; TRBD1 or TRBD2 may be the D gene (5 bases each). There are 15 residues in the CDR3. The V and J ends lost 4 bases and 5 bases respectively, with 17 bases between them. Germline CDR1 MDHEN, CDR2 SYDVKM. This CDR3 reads CASSSRGHKVETQYF. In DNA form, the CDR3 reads TGTGCCAGCAGTTCCCGGGGCCACAAGGTGGAGACCCAGTACTTC.

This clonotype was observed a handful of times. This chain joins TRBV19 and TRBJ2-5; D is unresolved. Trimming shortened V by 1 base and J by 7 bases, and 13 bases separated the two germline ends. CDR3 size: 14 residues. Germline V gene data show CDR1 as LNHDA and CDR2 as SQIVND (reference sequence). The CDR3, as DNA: TGTGCCAGTAGTATAGTTGGAGCCTACGGGACCCAGTACTTC. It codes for CASSIVGAYGTQYF. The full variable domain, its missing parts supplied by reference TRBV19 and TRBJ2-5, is DGGITQSPKYLFRKEGQNVTLSCEQNLNHDAMYWYRQDPGQGLRLIYYSQIVNDFQKGDIAEGYSVSREKKESFPLTVTSAQKNPTAFYLCASSIVGAYGTQYFGPGTRLLVL.

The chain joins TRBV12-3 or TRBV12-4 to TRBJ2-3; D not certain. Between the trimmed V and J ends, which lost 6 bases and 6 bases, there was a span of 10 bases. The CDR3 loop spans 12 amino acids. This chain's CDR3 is CASSYPSDTQYF. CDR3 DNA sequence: TGTGCCAGCAGCTACCCCAGTGATACGCAGTATTTT.

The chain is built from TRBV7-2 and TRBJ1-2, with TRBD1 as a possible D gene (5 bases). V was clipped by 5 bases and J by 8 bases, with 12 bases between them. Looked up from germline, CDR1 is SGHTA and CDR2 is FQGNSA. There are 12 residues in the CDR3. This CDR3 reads CASSRRDHGYTF. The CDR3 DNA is TGTGCCAGCAGCAGAAGGGACCACGGCTACACCTTC.

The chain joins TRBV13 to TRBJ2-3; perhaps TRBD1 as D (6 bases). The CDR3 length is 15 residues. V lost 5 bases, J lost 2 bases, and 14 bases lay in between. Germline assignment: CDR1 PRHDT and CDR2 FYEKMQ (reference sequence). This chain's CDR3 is CASSPLGQNTDTQYF. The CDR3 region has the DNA TGTGCCAGCAGCCCCCTCGGACAGAACACAGATACGCAGTATTTT.

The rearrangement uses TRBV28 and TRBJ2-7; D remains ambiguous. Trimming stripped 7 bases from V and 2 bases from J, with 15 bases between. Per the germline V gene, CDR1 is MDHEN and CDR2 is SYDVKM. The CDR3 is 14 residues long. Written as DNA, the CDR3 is TGTGCCAGCACCCGCCCGGTGGGCACCTACGAGCAGTACTTC. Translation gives CASTRPVGTYEQYF.

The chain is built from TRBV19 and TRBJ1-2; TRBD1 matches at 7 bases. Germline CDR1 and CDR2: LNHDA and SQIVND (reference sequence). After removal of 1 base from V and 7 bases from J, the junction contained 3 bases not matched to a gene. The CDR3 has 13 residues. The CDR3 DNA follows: TGTGCCAGTAGTATAGGAGACAGGGCTGGCTACACCTTC. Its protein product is CASSIGDRAGYTF. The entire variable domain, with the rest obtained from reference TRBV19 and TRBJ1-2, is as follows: DGGITQSPKYLFRKEGQNVTLSCEQNLNHDAMYWYRQDPGQGLRLIYYSQIVNDFQKGDIAEGYSVSREKKESFPLTVTSAQKNPTAFYLCASSIGDRAGYTFGSGTRLTVV.

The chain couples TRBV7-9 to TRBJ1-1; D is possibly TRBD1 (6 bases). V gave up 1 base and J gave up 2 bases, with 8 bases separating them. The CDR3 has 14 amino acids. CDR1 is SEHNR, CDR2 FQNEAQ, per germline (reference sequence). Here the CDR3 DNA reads TGTGCCAGCAGCTTAGACAGGGTAAACACTGAAGCTTTCTTT. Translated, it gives CASSLDRVNTEAFF.

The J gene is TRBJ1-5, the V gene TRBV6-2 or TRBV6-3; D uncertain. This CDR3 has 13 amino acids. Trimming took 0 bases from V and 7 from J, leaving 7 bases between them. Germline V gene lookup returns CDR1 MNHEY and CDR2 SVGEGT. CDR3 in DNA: TGTGCCAGCAGTTACTCGTACTCCCAGCCCCAGCATTTT. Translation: CASSYSYSQPQHF.

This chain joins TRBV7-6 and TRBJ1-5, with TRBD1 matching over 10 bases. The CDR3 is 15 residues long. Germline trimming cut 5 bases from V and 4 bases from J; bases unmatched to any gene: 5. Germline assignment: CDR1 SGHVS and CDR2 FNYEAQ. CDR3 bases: TGTGCCAGCAGCCCGGACAGGGGGAGAAATCAGCCCCAGCATTTT. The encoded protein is CASSPDRGRNQPQHF.

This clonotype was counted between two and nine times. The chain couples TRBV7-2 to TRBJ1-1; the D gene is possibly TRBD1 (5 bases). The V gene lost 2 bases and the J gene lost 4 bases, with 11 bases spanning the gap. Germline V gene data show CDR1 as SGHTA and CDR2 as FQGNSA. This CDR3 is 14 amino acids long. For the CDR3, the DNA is TGTGCCAGCAGCTTACGGTCAGGGAGCACTGAAGCTTTCTTT. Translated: CASSLRSGSTEAFF.

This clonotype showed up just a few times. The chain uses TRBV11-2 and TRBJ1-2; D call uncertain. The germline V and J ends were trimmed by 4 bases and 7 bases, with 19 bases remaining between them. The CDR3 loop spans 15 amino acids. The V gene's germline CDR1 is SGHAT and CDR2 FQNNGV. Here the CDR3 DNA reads TGTGCCAGCAGCTCAACAACGGGCCAACCCGGTGGCTACACCTTC. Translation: CASSSTTGQPGGYTF.